Each of the 2 T cell receptor beta chains below was sequenced from the same sample in a study of regulatory T cells in long-lasting Graves disease. Noted time point: newly diagnosed GD, antithyroid drugs for less than 3 months. RNA extracted from PBMCs served as the sequencing template. Building of the TCR beta libraries involved iRepertoire HTBI primers and Arm-PCR of CDR3 regions. TCRdb independently ran MiXCR on the multiplex PCR reads; one entry per CDR3 protein. The sample has 200,000 to 250,000 distinct CDR3 sequences; 20% to 25% are singletons. The starting material was peripheral blood mononuclear cells (PBMCs), obtained at new diagnosis, from a patient treated with antithyroid drugs. The origin of the receptors is a female donor with Graves disease.

This clonotype was picked up many times. The chain couples TRBV2 to TRBJ2-5; the D gene is possibly TRBD1 (7 bases). V lost 7 bases to trimming and J lost 5 bases, with 14 bases between them. The CDR3 consists of 13 residues. The V gene's germline CDR1 is SNHLY and CDR2 FYNNEI. The CDR3 coding sequence is TGTGCCAGCACCCGGGACAGCGGGGAGACCCAGTACTTC. It codes for CASTRDSGETQYF.

This clonotype was seen only a few times. The V gene is TRBV10-3, the J gene TRBJ1-6; D gene ambiguous. Trimming stripped 6 bases from V and 6 bases from J, with 9 bases between. CDR3 length: 13 amino acids. The germline CDR1 and CDR2 sequences are ENHRY and SYGVKD. DNA of the CDR3: TGTGCCATCAGGGCCGAACGTAATTCACCCCTCCACTTT. Protein: CAIRAERNSPLHF.